The rows below give T cell receptor beta chains drawn from one sample of a study of T cell responses to AZD1222 COVID-19 vaccine. Profiled with immunoSEQ multiplex PCR; TCRdb holds only in-frame clones, not every one. The sample consists of 140,000 or so clones, 85% to 90% of them appearing once. Here the sequenced sample was peripheral blood, taken on day 0 of AZD1222 vaccination. All receptors come from an adult in good health. Each CDR3 is given with its conserved first and last residue. The order of the fields is D gene, J gene, clone size, V gene, CDR3 DNA, CDR3 protein. A D gene is named only where the DNA matches it firmly. Not all rows give a size; the values are once, few, many and, for expanded clones, a class.

-	TRBJ1-1	-	TRBV6-4	TGTGCCAGCAGTGAAACAGGGAGCACTGAAGCTTTCTTT	CASSETGSTEAFF
TRBD1	TRBJ1-1	-	TRBV12-3/TRBV12-4	TGTGCCAGCAGCGAGACAGGGATTGAAGCTTTCTTT	CASSETGIEAFF
-	TRBJ1-4	-	TRBV4-2	TGTGCCAGCAGCCAAGTCACCCGGGGTTCAACTAATGAAAAACTGTTTTTT	CASSQVTRGSTNEKLFF
-	TRBJ1-2	once	TRBV3-1/TRBV3-2	TGTGCCAGCTCCTTCCAGGCCTATGGCTACACCTTC	CASSFQAYGYTF
-	TRBJ1-1	-	TRBV5-1	TGCGCCAGCAGCTTAGACGGGGACACTGAAGCTTTCTTT	CASSLDGDTEAFF
-	TRBJ2-3	once	TRBV30	TGTGCCTGGAGTGTGGGTCTCGGACACGGGGTTATAGATACGCAGTATTTT	CAWSVGLGHGVIDTQYF
-	TRBJ1-1	-	TRBV18	TGTGCCAGCTCACCAGCACAGATGAACACTGAAGCTTTCTTT	CASSPAQMNTEAFF
-	TRBJ1-3	-	TRBV5-6	TGTGCCAGCAGCTTTACTGGAAACACCATATATTTT	CASSFTGNTIYF
-	TRBJ2-7	-	TRBV2	TGTGCCAGCTGGGGGGAAGAGAACTACGAGCAGTACTTC	CASWGEENYEQYF
TRBD2	TRBJ2-1	-	TRBV19	TGTGCCACCTCCTTGGGCGGGAGTCGGAATGAGCAGTTCTTC	CATSLGGSRNEQFF
TRBD2	TRBJ2-7	-	TRBV18	TGTGCCAGCTCAAGCAGCGGGAGAGGCGAGCAGTACTTC	CASSSSGRGEQYF
-	TRBJ2-7	-	TRBV4-1	TGCGCCAGCAGCCGATCGGGCCTGGAGTACGAGCAGTACTTC	CASSRSGLEYEQYF
TRBD1	TRBJ1-5	-	TRBV6-1	TGTGCCAGCAGTGATTACAGGGGGGAGACTCAGCCCCAGCATTTT	CASSDYRGETQPQHF
TRBD1	TRBJ1-1	-	TRBV14	TGTGCCAGCAGCCAAGATAGTAGGGCAGGGGGCATGAACACTGAAGCTTTCTTT	CASSQDSRAGGMNTEAFF
-	TRBJ1-1	-	TRBV5-1	TGCGCCAGCAGCTTGGCCGTGACAGGTGAAGCTTTCTTT	CASSLAVTGEAFF
-	TRBJ2-7	-	TRBV7-9	TGTGCCAGCAGTGGGACAAATCTACCCTACGAGCAGTACTTC	CASSGTNLPYEQYF
TRBD1	TRBJ2-1	-	TRBV27	TGTGCCAGCAGTTTGGGGACAGGGGCACATGAGCAGTTCTTC	CASSLGTGAHEQFF
-	TRBJ1-1	-	TRBV30	TGTGCCTGGAGTGTCGGCCCAGGAGGCACTGAAGCTTTCTTT	CAWSVGPGGTEAFF
-	TRBJ1-2	-	TRBV5-8	TGTGCCAGCAGCTGGACACCCGCCCATGGCTACACCTTC	CASSWTPAHGYTF
TRBD2	TRBJ2-1	-	TRBV11-3	TGTGCCAGCAGCTTAGCGGGAGGGTACAATGAGCAGTTCTTC	CASSLAGGYNEQFF
TRBD1	TRBJ1-5	-	TRBV28	TGTGCCAGTAGACCCGGGACAGGGGGCGATCAGCCCCAGCATTTT	CASRPGTGGDQPQHF
TRBD2	TRBJ2-1	-	TRBV4-1	TGCGCCAGCAGCCAAGAGGCTAGCGGGGTATATGAGCAGTTCTTC	CASSQEASGVYEQFF
TRBD2	TRBJ2-2	-	TRBV4-2	TGTGCCAGCAGCCAAGGGCCTAGCGGGAGTACCGGGGAGCTGTTTTTT	CASSQGPSGSTGELFF